This note documents a single TCR beta chain sequence. It lacks a known antigen. Per-base quality was not reported, and no clone a single base away is much larger than it. The collaborating institutions used their own protocols to collect whole blood in K2EDTA tubes. For TCRbeta analysis, collaborators shipped samples in one of three forms: frozen whole blood, isolated PBMCs, or DNA extracted from either of those sample types. This specimen belongs to a study of blood T cell repertoires in COVID-19 (dated by TCRdb to between 2020 and 2021). In terms of the full investigation: The collaborator samples originated in the United States, Italy and Spain and spanned the acute and convalescent phases of COVID-19. The prospective study material was composed of cDNA or gDNA derived from T cells, B-cell-depleted T cells, or PBMCs. The sample metadata nearly always contained a de-identified subject ID, COVID-19 status, age in years and sex. Where available, HLA class I and class II types were obtained from metadata supplied by the sample provider rather than from assay-based typing. The repertoires were released in a freely available public database meant as a resource for research on the immune response to SARS-CoV-2. Deeply sampled blood TCRbeta repertoires from subjects exposed to, actively infected with, or recovered from COVID-19 were included in the dataset. Samples were obtained from the ongoing ImmuneRACE study (first 160 participants) and from about 1,300 subjects provided by 6 global collaborators. Points the paper makes about the study in general: The quantity of clinical and demographic metadata differed by source and by participant and was supplied without curation.

The junction shows trimming of 2 bases on V and 7 bases on J, plus 14 bases between the germline ends. Its CDR3 holds 14 amino acids, cysteine through phenylalanine. The read is trimmed to its CDR3 DNA, 42 bases read in frame from base 1. CDR1 and CDR2 are read off the germline V gene as MNHEY and SVGAGI. TCRbeta CDR3 regions were amplified from genomic DNA using the immunoSEQ Assay, a bias-controlled multiplex PCR. As for the original processing: Nucleated cell counts per sample were estimated from amplification of reference gene primers within the assay. Sequence reads were collapsed and filtered to measure the absolute abundance of every unique TCRbeta CDR3 rearrangement. For each sample, productive Simpson clonality was calculated as the square root of Simpson's diversity index across productive rearrangements. Not all clones reach the TCRdb copy of this immuneACCESS table, which keeps in-frame sequences only. Checked studies attribute under half of the gap to unresolved V genes and leave the rest unexplained. From that table come the V and J calls and clone size; the DNA was used to work out D and trimming. The sample table shows under 300,000 clones, and about 88% are seen once. The biggest ten clones account for roughly 4% of the sample.

The receptor comes from a young man with active or convalescent COVID-19. The sequence is built from TRBV6-5 and TRBJ2-5, and the D gene may be TRBD2, 5 bases matching. The sample comprised peripheral blood. The CDR3 region reads CASSYVNREGTQYF. The DNA sequence is given as TGTGCCAGCAGTTACGTAAACCGTGAGGGGACCCAGTACTTC.